The present entry profiles one T cell receptor (beta chain) with its context. Researchers sorted participants into cohorts using their self-reported clinical history. Germline V lookup: CDR1 WSHSY, CDR2 SAAADI. The CDR3 spans 16 residues. J was trimmed by 9 bases and V by 2 bases; bases with no gene match: 9. Using immunoSEQ multiplex PCR, the repertoire was profiled, and TCRdb retains in-frame clones only, with some absent. This sample has 350,000 to 400,000 clones; roughly 90% occur once, and the top ten carry about 1.7%. The data stem from a study of blood T cell repertoires in COVID-19. About the research overall: PBMCs, B-cell-depleted T cells, or T cells provided the cDNA or gDNA that made up the material.

The sequencing sample was made of PBMCs or T cells enriched from blood (not recorded which). This clonotype was sampled from a young woman who had recovered from COVID-19. The chain has TRBV10-2 and TRBJ1-6; TRBD1 matches at 8 bases. The CDR3 nucleotides are TGCGCCAGCAGTGAGAGGACAGGGAGTGGGATTTCACCCCTCCACTTT. Translated, it gives CASSERTGSGISPLHF.